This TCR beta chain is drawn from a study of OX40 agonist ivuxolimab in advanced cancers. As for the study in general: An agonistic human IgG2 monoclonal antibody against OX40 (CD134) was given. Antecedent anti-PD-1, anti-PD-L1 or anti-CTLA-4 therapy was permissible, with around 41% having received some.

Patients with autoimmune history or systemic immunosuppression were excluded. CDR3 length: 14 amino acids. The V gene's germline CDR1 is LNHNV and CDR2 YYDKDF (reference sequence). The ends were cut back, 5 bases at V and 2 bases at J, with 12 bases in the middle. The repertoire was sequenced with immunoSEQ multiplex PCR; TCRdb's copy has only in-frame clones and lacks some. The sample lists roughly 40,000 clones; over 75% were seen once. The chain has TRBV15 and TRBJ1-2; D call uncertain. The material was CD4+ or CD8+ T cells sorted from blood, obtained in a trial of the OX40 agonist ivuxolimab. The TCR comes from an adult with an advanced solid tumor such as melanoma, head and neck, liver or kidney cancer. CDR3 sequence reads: CATSGGYSNYGYTF. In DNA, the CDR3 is TGTGCCACCAGCGGAGGGTATTCGAACTATGGCTACACCTTC.